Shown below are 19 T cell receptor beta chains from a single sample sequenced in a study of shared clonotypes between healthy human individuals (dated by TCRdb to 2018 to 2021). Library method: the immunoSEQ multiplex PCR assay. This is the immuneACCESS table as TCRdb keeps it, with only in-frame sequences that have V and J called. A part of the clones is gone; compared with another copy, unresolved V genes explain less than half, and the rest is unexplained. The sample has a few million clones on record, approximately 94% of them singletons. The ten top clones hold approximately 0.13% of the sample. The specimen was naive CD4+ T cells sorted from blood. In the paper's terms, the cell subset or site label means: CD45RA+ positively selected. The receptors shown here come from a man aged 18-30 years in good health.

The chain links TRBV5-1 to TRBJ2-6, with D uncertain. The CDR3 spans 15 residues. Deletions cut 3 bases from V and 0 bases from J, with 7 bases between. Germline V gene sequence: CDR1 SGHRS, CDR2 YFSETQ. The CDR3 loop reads CASSSPRSGANVLTF. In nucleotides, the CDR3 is TGCGCCAGCAGCTCGCCGCGCTCTGGGGCCAACGTCCTGACTTTC.

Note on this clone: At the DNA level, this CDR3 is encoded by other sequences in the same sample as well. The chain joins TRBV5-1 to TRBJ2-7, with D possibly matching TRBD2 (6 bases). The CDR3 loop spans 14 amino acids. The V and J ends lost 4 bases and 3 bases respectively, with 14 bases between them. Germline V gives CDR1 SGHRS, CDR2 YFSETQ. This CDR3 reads CASSLARGLYEQYF. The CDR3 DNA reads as TGCGCCAGCAGCCTGGCGCGGGGCCTCTACGAGCAGTACTTC.

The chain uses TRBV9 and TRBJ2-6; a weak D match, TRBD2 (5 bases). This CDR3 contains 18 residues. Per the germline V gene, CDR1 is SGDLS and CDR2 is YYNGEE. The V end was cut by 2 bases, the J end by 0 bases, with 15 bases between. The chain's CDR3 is CASSVLTRGISGANVLTF. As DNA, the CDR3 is TGTGCCAGCAGCGTTCTAACTCGAGGGATCTCTGGGGCCAACGTCCTGACTTTC.

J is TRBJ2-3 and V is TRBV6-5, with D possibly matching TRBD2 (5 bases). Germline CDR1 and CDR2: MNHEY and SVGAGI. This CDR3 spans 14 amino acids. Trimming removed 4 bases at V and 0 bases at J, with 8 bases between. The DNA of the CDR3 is TGTGCCAGCAGTTTCCTAGCTAGCACAGATACGCAGTATTTT. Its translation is CASSFLASTDTQYF.

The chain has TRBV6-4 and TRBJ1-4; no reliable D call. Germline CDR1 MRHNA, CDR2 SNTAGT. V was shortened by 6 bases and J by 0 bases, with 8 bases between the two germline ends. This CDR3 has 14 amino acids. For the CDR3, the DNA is TGTGCCAGCAGGCACAGAGCAACTAATGAAAAACTGTTTTTT. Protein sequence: CASRHRATNEKLFF.

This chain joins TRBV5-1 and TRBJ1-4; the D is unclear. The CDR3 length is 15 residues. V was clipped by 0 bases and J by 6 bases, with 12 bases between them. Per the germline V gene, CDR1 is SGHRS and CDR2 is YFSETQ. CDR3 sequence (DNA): TGCGCCAGCAGCTTGGCTCCGGGGATAGATGAAAAACTGTTTTTT. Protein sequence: CASSLAPGIDEKLFF.

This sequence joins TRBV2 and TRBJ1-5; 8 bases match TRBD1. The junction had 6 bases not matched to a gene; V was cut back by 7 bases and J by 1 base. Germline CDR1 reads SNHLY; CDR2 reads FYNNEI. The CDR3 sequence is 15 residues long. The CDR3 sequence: CASTMDRVSNQPQHF. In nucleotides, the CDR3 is TGTGCCAGCACTATGGACAGGGTCAGCAATCAGCCCCAGCATTTT. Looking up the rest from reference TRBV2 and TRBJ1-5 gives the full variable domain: EPEVTQTPSHQVTQMGQEVILRCVPISNHLYFYWYRQILGQKVEFLVSFYNNEISEKSEIFDDQFSVERPDGSNFTLKIRSTKLEDSAMYFCASTMDRVSNQPQHFGDGTRLSIL.

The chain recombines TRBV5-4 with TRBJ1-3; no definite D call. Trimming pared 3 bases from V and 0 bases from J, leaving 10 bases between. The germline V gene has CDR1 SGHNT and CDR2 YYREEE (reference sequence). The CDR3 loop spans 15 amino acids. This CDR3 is CASSSGRNSGNTIYF. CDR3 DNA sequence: TGTGCCAGCAGCTCCGGACGGAACTCTGGAAACACCATATATTTT.

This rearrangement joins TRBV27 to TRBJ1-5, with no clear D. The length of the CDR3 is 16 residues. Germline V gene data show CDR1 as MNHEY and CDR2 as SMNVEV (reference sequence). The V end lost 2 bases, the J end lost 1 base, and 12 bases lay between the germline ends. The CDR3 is CASSLLSPVSNQPQHF. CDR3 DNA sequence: TGTGCCAGCAGTTTACTCTCCCCAGTGAGCAATCAGCCCCAGCATTTT.

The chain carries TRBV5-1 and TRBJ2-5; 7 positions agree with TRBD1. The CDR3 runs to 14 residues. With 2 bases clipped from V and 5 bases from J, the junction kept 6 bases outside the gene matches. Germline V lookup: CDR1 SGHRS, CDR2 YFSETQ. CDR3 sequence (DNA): TGCGCCAGCAGCTTTGAGGGGGCGCCGGAGACCCAGTACTTC. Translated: CASSFEGAPETQYF.

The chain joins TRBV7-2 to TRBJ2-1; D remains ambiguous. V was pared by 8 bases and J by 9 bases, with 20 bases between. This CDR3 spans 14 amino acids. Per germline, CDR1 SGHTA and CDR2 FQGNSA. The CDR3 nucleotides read TGTGCCAGCCGCCCCCCCACTCCCGTCCGTGAGCAGTTCTTC. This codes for CASRPPTPVREQFF. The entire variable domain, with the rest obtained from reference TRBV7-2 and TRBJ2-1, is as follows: GAGVSQSPSNKVTEKGKDVELRCDPISGHTALYWYRQSLGQGLEFLIYFQGNSAPDKSGLPSDRFSAERTGGSVSTLTIQRTQQEDSAVYLCASRPPTPVREQFFGPGTRLTVL.

DNA of the CDR3: TGTGCCAGCAGCAGACACCTACGGGACAGGGATTACAATGAGCAGTTCTTC. This gives the protein CASSRHLRDRDYNEQFF. The chain joins TRBV21-1 to TRBJ2-1; the table's D call TRBD1 went unverified against the DNA. TRBV21-1 is a documented pseudogene. The CDR3 is 17 residues long.

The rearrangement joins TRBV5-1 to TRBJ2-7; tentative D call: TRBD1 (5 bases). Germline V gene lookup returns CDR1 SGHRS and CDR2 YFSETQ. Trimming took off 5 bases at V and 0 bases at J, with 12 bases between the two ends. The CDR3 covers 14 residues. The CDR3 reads CASSNPTVSYEQYF. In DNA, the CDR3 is TGCGCCAGCAGTAATCCGACAGTCTCCTACGAGCAGTACTTC.

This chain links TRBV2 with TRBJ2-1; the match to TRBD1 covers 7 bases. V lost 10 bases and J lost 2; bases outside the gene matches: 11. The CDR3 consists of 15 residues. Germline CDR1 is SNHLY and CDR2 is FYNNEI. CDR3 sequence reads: CATTRQGMAYNEQFF. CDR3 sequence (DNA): TGTGCCACTACCAGACAGGGTATGGCCTACAATGAGCAGTTCTTC.

The chain's CDR3 is CASSPPSTGNTGELFF. As DNA, the CDR3 is TGTGCCAGCAGCCCCCCGTCGACAGGGAACACCGGGGAGCTGTTTTTT. The V and J genes are TRBV9 and TRBJ2-2, with D possibly TRBD1 on 6 matching bases. The CDR3 extends over 16 amino acids. The ends were cut back, 4 bases at V and 1 base at J, with 14 bases in the middle. Germline V lookup: CDR1 SGDLS, CDR2 YYNGEE.

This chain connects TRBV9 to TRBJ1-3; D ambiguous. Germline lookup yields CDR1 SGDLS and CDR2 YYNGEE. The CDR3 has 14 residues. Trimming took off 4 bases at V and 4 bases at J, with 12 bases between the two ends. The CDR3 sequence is CASSPNPDGNTIYF. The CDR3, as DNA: TGTGCCAGCAGCCCCAACCCGGACGGAAACACCATATATTTT.

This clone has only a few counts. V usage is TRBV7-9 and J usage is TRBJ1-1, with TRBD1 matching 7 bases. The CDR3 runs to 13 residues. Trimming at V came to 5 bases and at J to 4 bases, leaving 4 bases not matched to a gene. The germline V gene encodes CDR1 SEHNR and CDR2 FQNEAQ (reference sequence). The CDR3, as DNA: TGTGCCAGCAGCGACAGGGTAGGCACTGAAGCTTTCTTT. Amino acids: CASSDRVGTEAFF.

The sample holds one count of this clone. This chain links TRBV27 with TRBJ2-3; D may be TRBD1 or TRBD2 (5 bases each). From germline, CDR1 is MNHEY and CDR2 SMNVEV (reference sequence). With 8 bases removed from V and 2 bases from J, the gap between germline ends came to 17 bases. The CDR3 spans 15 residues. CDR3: CASRWGKGTTDTQYF. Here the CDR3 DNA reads TGTGCCAGCCGGTGGGGGAAAGGGACCACAGATACGCAGTATTTT.

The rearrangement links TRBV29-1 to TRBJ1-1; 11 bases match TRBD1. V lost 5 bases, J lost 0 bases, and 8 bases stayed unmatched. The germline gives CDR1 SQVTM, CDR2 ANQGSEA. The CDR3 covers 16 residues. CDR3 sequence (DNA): TGCAGCGTTCTAGGACAGGGGGCAAAGATGAACACTGAAGCTTTCTTT. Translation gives CSVLGQGAKMNTEAFF.